The 14 T cell receptor beta chains given below trace back to one sample, sequenced in a study of blood T cell repertoires in COVID-19. The assay was immunoSEQ multiplex PCR, and TCRdb's table has in-frame clones only and misses some. This table holds some 320,000 clones, around 90% found once. The sequencing input was PBMCs or T cells enriched from blood (not recorded which). These receptors all come from a man in his 60s who had recovered from COVID-19.

The chain carries TRBV3-1 (or the pseudogene TRBV3-2) and TRBJ2-1, with a possible D match to TRBD2 (5 bases). Germline V CDR1 and CDR2: LGHDT, YNNKEL (reference sequence). This CDR3 has 15 amino acids. V lost 0 bases, J lost 9 bases, and 15 bases lay in between. CDR3 bases: TGTGCCAGCAGCCAAGAGGGTGGCGGAGAGGGTGAGCAGTTCTTC. Translated, it gives CASSQEGGGEGEQFF.

This chain links TRBV7-9 with TRBJ1-5; D possibly corresponds to TRBD1 (6 bases). CDR1 is SEHNR, CDR2 FQNEAQ, per germline (reference sequence). V lost 3 bases and J 3 bases, leaving 15 bases between the germline ends. The CDR3 is made up of 16 amino acids. CDR3 nucleotide sequence: TGTGCCAGCAGCTTGGGCAGAGGACAGTACAATCAGCCCCAGCATTTT. Its translation is CASSLGRGQYNQPQHF.

V gene TRBV2 combines with J gene TRBJ2-3, with TRBD2 matching over 10 bases. V was pared by 4 bases and J by 8 bases, with 9 bases of the junction left unmatched. The germline V gene encodes CDR1 SNHLY and CDR2 FYNNEI. This CDR3 is 15 amino acids long. The CDR3 coding sequence is TGTGCCAGCAGTGTCTCTAGCGGGAGTTTCAGTACGCAGTATTTT. Amino acid sequence: CASSVSSGSFSTQYF.

This chain connects TRBV5-4 to TRBJ2-6; 14 nucleotides line up with TRBD2. Trimming took 4 bases from V and 3 from J; bases not matched to a gene: 6. The CDR3 runs to 18 residues. Looked up from germline, CDR1 is SGHNT and CDR2 is YYREEE (reference sequence). The CDR3 loop reads CASSGGLAGVLGANVLTF. For the CDR3, the DNA is TGTGCCAGCAGCGGGGGACTAGCGGGAGTCCTTGGGGCCAACGTCCTGACTTTC.

V usage is TRBV3-1 (or the pseudogene TRBV3-2) and J usage is TRBJ2-5, with D possibly being TRBD1 (6 bases). The CDR3 extends over 13 amino acids. Germline CDR1 reads LGHDT; CDR2 reads YNNKEL (reference sequence). V gave up 4 bases and J gave up 5 bases, with 11 bases separating them. The CDR3 coding sequence is TGTGCCAGCAGCCTCAGGGGAAGTGAGACCCAGTACTTC. Translated, it gives CASSLRGSETQYF.

The chain is built from TRBV5-1 and TRBJ2-1, with no clear D. CDR3 length: 13 amino acids. V was clipped by 4 bases and J by 6 bases, with 11 bases between them. CDR1 and CDR2 (germline): SGHRS, YFSETQ. The CDR3 DNA follows: TGCGCCAGCAGCCCTGACCGCGGCAATGAGCAGTTCTTC. Amino acid sequence: CASSPDRGNEQFF.

This clone is a singleton in its sample. This chain uses TRBV19 with TRBJ2-1, with 12 bases aligning to TRBD2. The CDR3 has 15 residues. The trim removed 5 bases at V and 8 bases at J, leaving 7 bases unmatched. Germline values: CDR1 LNHDA, CDR2 SQIVND (reference sequence). The DNA for the CDR3 is TGTGCCAGTAGTCCCCGGACTAGCGGGGTCTATGAGCAGTTCTTC. Translated: CASSPRTSGVYEQFF. Supplemented by reference TRBV19 and TRBJ2-1, the full variable domain reads DGGITQSPKYLFRKEGQNVTLSCEQNLNHDAMYWYRQDPGQGLRLIYYSQIVNDFQKGDIAEGYSVSREKKESFPLTVTSAQKNPTAFYLCASSPRTSGVYEQFFGPGTRLTVL.

The chain joins TRBV30 to TRBJ1-5; TRBD1 is a possible D gene (6 bases). Trimming cost V 3 bases and J 4 bases, with 10 bases left between them. CDR3 length: 13 amino acids. Germline lookup yields CDR1 GTSNPN and CDR2 SVGIG (reference sequence). Written as DNA, the CDR3 is TGTGCCTGGAGCCCAGGGACAAATCAGCCCCAGCATTTT. Residues: CAWSPGTNQPQHF.

This clone came up once. V and J are TRBV27 and TRBJ1-1; D gene ambiguous. Germline V CDR1 and CDR2: MNHEY, SMNVEV (reference sequence). The CDR3 sequence is 14 residues long. The V and J ends lost 5 bases and 1 base respectively, with 11 bases between them. CDR3 in DNA: TGTGCCAGCAGTCCTCTGGGCAGGAACACTGAAGCTTTCTTT. Its translation: CASSPLGRNTEAFF.

The chain has TRBV5-4 and TRBJ2-7; 9 positions agree with TRBD1. The CDR3 has 14 residues. CDR1 and CDR2 (germline): SGHNT, YYREEE (reference sequence). The V segment lost 0 bases and the J segment 7 bases; nucleotides outside the gene matches: 5. The CDR3: CASSLDRGLREQYF. DNA for the CDR3: TGTGCCAGCAGCTTGGACAGGGGGCTTAGGGAGCAGTACTTC.

On this clone itself: Other DNA sequences in the same sample also yield this CDR3. The CDR3 spells CATSDQDRFYGYTF. The CDR3 nucleotides read TGTGCCACCAGTGATCAGGACAGGTTCTATGGCTACACCTTC. The chain employs TRBV24-1 and TRBJ1-2; 7 bases match TRBD1. With 3 bases clipped from V and 4 bases from J, the junction kept 4 bases outside the gene matches. Germline V gene data show CDR1 as KGHDR and CDR2 as SFDVKD. CDR3 length: 14 amino acids.

The CDR3 sequence is CASSRGEETQYF. The CDR3 DNA reads as TGTGCCAGCAGCCGGGGGGAAGAGACCCAGTACTTC. The chain recombines TRBV2 with TRBJ2-5; 7 nucleotides agree with TRBD2. The CDR3 length is 12 residues. Germline-derived CDR1 and CDR2 are SNHLY and FYNNEI. V lost 6 bases to trimming and J lost 3 bases; unmatched junction nucleotides: 1.

DNA of the CDR3: TGTGCCAGCAGAACTCTGGGGACTTCCTACGAGCAGTACTTC. Amino acids: CASRTLGTSYEQYF. The genes are TRBV28 and TRBJ2-7; D possibly corresponds to TRBD2 (6 bases). Germline CDR1 MDHEN, CDR2 SYDVKM. This CDR3 has 14 residues. The V end was cut by 6 bases, the J end by 1 base, with 13 bases between.

This sequence joins TRBV6-2 or TRBV6-3 and TRBJ1-2; tentatively, D is TRBD1 (5 bases). This CDR3 has 14 amino acids. The ends were cut back, 2 bases at V and 4 bases at J, with 11 bases in the middle. Per the germline V gene, CDR1 is MNHEY and CDR2 is SVGEGT. CDR3 nucleotides: TGTGCCAGCAGTTACGGGGCTTTCTCCTATGGCTACACCTTC. The encoded protein is CASSYGAFSYGYTF.